One and the same sample provided the 9 T cell receptor beta chains below, sequenced in a study of T-cell reconstitution after alpha-beta-depleted transplantation in children. Preparation of the TCRbeta library was carried out with unique molecular identifiers. TCRdb analysed the PCR reads with MiXCR anew, one entry per CDR3 protein. The sample shows approximately 500,000 distinct CDR3 sequences, about 11% of them seen only once. Sequenced material: PBMCs, taken before TCRalphabeta/CD19-depleted stem cell transplant. All receptors come from a child under 10 years old with inherited bone marrow failure, due to receive a stem cell transplant.

This clonotype was observed at least ten times. The DNA of the CDR3 is TGCGCCAGCAGCCAAGAAGACGGGAGTTCCTACGAGCAGTACTTC. It translates to CASSQEDGSSYEQYF. The chain is built from TRBV4-3 and TRBJ2-7; possible D gene TRBD2, 6 bases. The CDR3 is made up of 15 amino acids. The V end was cut by 0 bases, the J end by 1 base, with 10 bases between. The germline CDR1 and CDR2 sequences are LGHNA and YSLEER.

The chain combines TRBV5-1 with TRBJ2-2; maybe TRBD2 (5 bases). Deletions cut 0 bases from V and 5 bases from J, with 11 bases between. The CDR3 extends over 15 amino acids. Per the germline V gene, CDR1 is SGHRS and CDR2 is YFSETQ. The chain's CDR3 is CASSLEARGTGELFF. CDR3 coding DNA: TGCGCCAGCAGCTTGGAGGCGAGAGGGACCGGGGAGCTGTTTTTT.

Comments on this clonotype: A clone one base away is much larger, so this may be a read error. The genes are TRBV20-1 and TRBJ2-7; TRBD2 agrees at 10 bases. The CDR3 totals 15 residues. Germline CDR1 reads DFQATT; CDR2 reads SNEGSKA (reference sequence). Unmatched junction bases numbered 8, after V lost 5 bases and J lost 1 base. CDR3 amino acids: CSADGRTSGSYEQYF. The CDR3 coding sequence is TGCAGTGCTGACGGAAGGACTAGCGGTTCCTACGAGCAGTACTTC.

With respect to this clonotype: The CDR3 does not end in the conserved phenylalanine or tryptophan, so this is likely a read error. CDR3 nucleotide sequence: TGTGCCAGCAGTTTAACCGGGAGCTCGGGTGAGCAGTTCTGC. This translates into CASSLTGSSGEQFC. The chain is built from TRBV27 and TRBJ2-1; a possible D gene is TRBD2 (6 bases). V was cut by 2 bases and J by 9 bases, with 14 bases left in between. Germline lookup yields CDR1 MNHEY and CDR2 SMNVEV (reference sequence). CDR3 length equals 14 residues.

This clonotype was seen many times. The J gene is TRBJ2-4, the V gene TRBV18; weak D call: TRBD2 (5 bases). Trimming stripped 5 bases from V and 1 base from J, with 9 bases between. The CDR3 extends over 14 amino acids. The germline V gene encodes CDR1 KGHSH and CDR2 LQKENI. The CDR3 nucleotides read TGTGCCAGCTCAATCGGGATTGCCAAAAACATTCAGTACTTC. Translation: CASSIGIAKNIQYF.

This clonotype came up many times. The chain links TRBV29-1 to TRBJ2-2; D may be TRBD2 (5 bases). The V gene's germline CDR1 is SQVTM and CDR2 ANQGSEA. V was cut by 5 bases and J by 4 bases, with 8 bases left in between. The CDR3 extends over 12 amino acids. The CDR3 loop reads CSVLARTGELFF. CDR3 coding DNA: TGCAGCGTTTTAGCGCGCACCGGGGAGCTGTTTTTT.

This clonotype was counted a few times. The chain is built from TRBV29-1 and TRBJ2-2, with 11 positions matching TRBD1. The CDR3 sequence is 16 residues long. CDR1 SQVTM and CDR2 ANQGSEA come from the germline V gene. With V trimmed by 3 bases and J by 4 bases, 7 bases remained unmatched. The CDR3 DNA follows: TGCAGCGTTGAGATACCTGGACAGGGGGCCACCGGGGAGCTGTTTTTT. This codes for CSVEIPGQGATGELFF.

Ten or more counts support this clonotype. J is TRBJ2-3 and V is TRBV6-2 or TRBV6-3; 7 bases agree with TRBD2. The CDR3 contains 15 residues. The germline V gene encodes CDR1 MNHEY and CDR2 SVGEGT. V was clipped by 2 bases and J by 1 base; unmatched bases: 3. This CDR3 reads CASSYALAGTDTQYF. In DNA form, the CDR3 reads TGTGCCAGCAGTTACGCCCTAGCGGGCACAGATACGCAGTATTTT.

This clonotype was found many times. The rearrangement uses TRBV4-1 and TRBJ2-1, with TRBD2 matching over 9 bases. CDR3 length: 16 amino acids. Per germline, CDR1 MGHRA and CDR2 YSYEKL. The J segment lost 8 bases and the V segment lost 4 bases, leaving 12 bases of the junction unmatched. CDR3 sequence reads: CASSPSLAGVAYEQFF. The CDR3 coding sequence is TGCGCCAGCAGCCCTTCTTTAGCGGGAGTTGCCTATGAGCAGTTCTTC.